This TCR beta chain emerged from a study of beta chain features in type 1 diabetes. The overall study: Some 110,000,000 sorted cells were examined across all samples. Study-wide results and caveats: A PCR bias possibly favoring shorter templates would apply equally to patients and controls. Patients with Type 1 diabetes showed moderately but significantly shorter TCRB CDR3s in all four CD4+ subsets.

The CDR3 sequence is 12 residues long. Trimming took 9 bases from V and 1 from J, leaving 9 bases between them. Germline V lookup: CDR1 MGHDK, CDR2 SYGVNS. This clone was seen a handful of times. As yet, its antigen is unknown. Every donor had blood drawn once into heparin, around 120 mL on average. Purities in excess of 98% were seen in all sorted populations. Sequenced material consisted of expressed TCRB transcripts (all of the isolated RNA was reverse transcribed). TCRdb keeps only in-frame clones here, not all; method: immunoSEQ multiplex PCR. The data show 130,000 or so clones, around a sixth seen once.

The TCR sequence derives from a man aged 18 to 35 with type 1 diabetes. Sequencing was carried out using central memory CD4+ T cells from blood. The chain is built from TRBV25-1 and TRBJ1-1; D remains ambiguous. CDR3 region: CARANRNTEAFF. Here the CDR3 DNA reads TGTGCCAGGGCCAACAGGAACACTGAAGCTTTCTTT.